The clone carrying this T cell receptor (beta chain) appeared many times. Antigen unknown. The record originates from a study of T cells in Graves' hyperthyroidism and ophthalmopathy. Authors of the study amplified TCR beta CDR3 regions from RNA transcripts. The HTBI primer set served for first-round RT-PCR of the TCR CDR3. In TCRdb, the multiplex PCR reads were re-called with MiXCR into one record per CDR3 protein. The table lists over 500,000 distinct CDR3 sequences, 46% of them singletons. Study findings and constraints: Before onset, ophthalmopathy was predicted by the model a median approximately 6.6 months earlier.

This receptor was obtained from an adult woman with Graves' disease, either hyperthyroidism or ophthalmopathy (not recorded which). What was sequenced was peripheral blood or thyroid tissue (not recorded which).

CDR3 loop: CASSFPGQGKETQYF. The CDR3 DNA follows: TGTGCCAGCAGCTTCCCGGGACAGGGGAAAGAGACCCAGTACTTC. The rearrangement joins TRBV5-8 to TRBJ2-5, with 10 bases aligning to TRBD1. The CDR3 loop spans 15 amino acids. J gave up 3 bases and V 2 bases, and 4 bases lay outside the gene matches. Germline V lookup: CDR1 SGHTS, CDR2 YDEGEE.